What follows are 18 T cell receptor beta chains derived from one specimen sequenced in a study of cytomegalovirus exposure and HLA in healthy donors listed by TCRdb under 2017. Library preparation employed the immunoSEQ multiplex PCR assay. For the multiplex PCR, a mixture combining 60 forward primers for TCR Vbeta segments and 13 reverse primers for TCR Jbeta segments was used. In TCRdb, the immuneACCESS table is reduced to in-frame sequences with V and J assigned. These tables do not hold every clone; where another copy was compared, an unresolved V gene accounts for under half, and the others remain unexplained. This sample is represented by around 150,000 clones; around three quarters of them were singletons. Of the sample, more than 2% falls within the top ten clones. The specimen was PBMCs. The receptors originated from a man aged 50 to 59 in good health and CMV-seropositive.

The rearrangement links TRBV7-6 to TRBJ2-1, with TRBD1 matching over 7 bases. V gave up 5 bases and J gave up 4 bases; unmatched junction bases: 5. Germline lookup yields CDR1 SGHVS and CDR2 FNYEAQ. The CDR3 loop spans 14 amino acids. DNA of the CDR3: TGTGCCAGCAGCGTGGCAGGGGGATACAATGAGCAGTTCTTC. Amino acids: CASSVAGGYNEQFF.

V usage is TRBV7-8 and J usage is TRBJ1-6; a possible D gene is TRBD1 (5 bases). Germline loops: CDR1 SGHVS, CDR2 FQNEAQ. The CDR3 covers 15 residues. Trimming cost V 5 bases and J 8 bases, with 16 bases left between them. In DNA, the CDR3 is TGTGCCAGCAGCCCGCGGACGGGGGGGGATTCACCCCTCCACTTT. Protein: CASSPRTGGDSPLHF.

The chain uses TRBV5-6 and TRBJ1-4; D is ambiguous. Germline CDR1 reads SGHDT; CDR2 reads YYEEEE. The length of the CDR3 is 13 residues. V was shortened by 0 bases and J by 8 bases, with 8 bases between the two germline ends. The CDR3 DNA is TGTGCCAGCAGCTTGGGCACGGTCGAAAAACTGTTTTTT. Translated, it gives CASSLGTVEKLFF.

CDR3: CASSDDPSGTTDTQYF. The CDR3, as DNA: TGTGCCAGCAGCGACGACCCTAGCGGGACCACAGATACGCAGTATTTT. The J gene is TRBJ2-3, the V gene TRBV7-9; 9 nucleotides match TRBD2. The germline V gene has CDR1 SEHNR and CDR2 FQNEAQ (reference sequence). This CDR3 contains 16 residues. Unmatched junction bases numbered 8, after V lost 5 bases and J lost 2 bases. The entire variable domain, with the rest obtained from reference TRBV7-9 and TRBJ2-3, is as follows: DTGVSQNPRHKITKRGQNVTFRCDPISEHNRLYWYRQTLGQGPEFLTYFQNEAQLEKSRLLSDRFSAERPKGSFSTLEIQRTEQGDSAMYLCASSDDPSGTTDTQYFGPGTRLTVL.

CDR3 nucleotide sequence: TGTGCCAGTAGTATGGGACTTGGGACCCAATTGGGAGGTACGCAGTATTTT. Its protein product is CASSMGLGTQLGGTQYF. V usage is TRBV19 and J usage is TRBJ2-3, with D possibly being TRBD2 (6 bases). Germline V gives CDR1 LNHDA, CDR2 SQIVND (reference sequence). The CDR3 runs 17 residues. V was trimmed by 3 bases and J by 8 bases, leaving 24 bases between them.

The chain couples TRBV6-1 to TRBJ1-5, with 7 positions matching TRBD1. The CDR3 has 15 amino acids. Trimming took 5 bases from V and 10 from J; bases not matched to a gene: 14. Germline CDR1 reads MNHNS; CDR2 reads SASEGT. CDR3 sequence reads: CASSTTGAGFEPQHF. Written as DNA, the CDR3 is TGTGCCAGCAGTACAACAGGGGCCGGTTTCGAACCCCAGCATTTT.

V gene TRBV7-2 combines with J gene TRBJ2-1, with 10 nucleotides matching TRBD2. Germline loops: CDR1 SGHTA, CDR2 FQGNSA. J lost 8 bases, V lost 1 base, and 5 bases had no gene match. The CDR3 runs 15 residues. The CDR3 here is CASSLVSSGGYEQFF. CDR3 coding DNA: TGTGCCAGCAGCTTAGTTTCTAGCGGGGGTTATGAGCAGTTCTTC.

The rearrangement joins TRBV29-1 to TRBJ2-7; D might be TRBD1 (6 bases). Per the germline V gene, CDR1 is SQVTM and CDR2 is ANQGSEA. The CDR3 length is 14 residues. With 4 bases removed from V and 2 bases from J, the gap between germline ends came to 15 bases. This CDR3 is CSVVGTSTPYEQYF. The CDR3 bases are TGCAGCGTTGTGGGGACAAGCACTCCCTACGAGCAGTACTTC.

The chain uses TRBV11-2 and TRBJ2-7; D possibly corresponds to TRBD1 (5 bases). The CDR3 loop spans 12 amino acids. Trimming removed 1 base from V and 5 bases from J, with 6 bases in between. The germline CDR1 and CDR2 sequences are SGHAT and FQNNGV. The CDR3 DNA is TGTGCCAGCAGCTTAGTAGGGGACGAGCAGTACTTC. This translates into CASSLVGDEQYF.

This clone showed up just once. The V gene is TRBV5-1, the J gene TRBJ2-5; D is perhaps TRBD1 (5 bases). The CDR3 totals 15 residues. V dropped 0 bases and J dropped 5 bases, with 14 bases sitting between them. CDR1 and CDR2 from the germline V gene are SGHRS and YFSETQ. The CDR3 region is CASSLGLTPGETQYF. The CDR3 nucleotides are TGCGCCAGCAGCTTGGGATTAACCCCAGGGGAGACCCAGTACTTC.

The chain employs TRBV4-3 and TRBJ2-7; 8 bases fit TRBD1. The J segment lost 0 bases and the V segment lost 4 bases, leaving 8 bases of the junction unmatched. This CDR3 comprises 16 residues. The V gene's germline CDR1 is LGHNA and CDR2 YSLEER. The chain's CDR3 is CASSLQDRAPSYEQYF. CDR3 in DNA: TGCGCCAGCAGCCTCCAGGACAGGGCCCCCTCCTACGAGCAGTACTTC.

This clone came up a few times. The chain joins TRBV7-2 to TRBJ2-7; weak D call: TRBD2 (7 bases). This CDR3 is built from 14 residues. V lost 5 bases and J lost 5, with 16 bases in between. Germline V gene sequence: CDR1 SGHTA, CDR2 FQGNSA. This CDR3 reads CASSGLGGGNEQYF. The CDR3 coding sequence is TGTGCCAGCAGCGGACTAGGGGGGGGGAACGAGCAGTACTTC.

This chain uses TRBV5-8 with TRBJ1-5; TRBD1 might be the D (5 bases). V was shortened by 3 bases and J by 5 bases, with 18 bases between the two germline ends. The CDR3 loop spans 16 amino acids. The V gene's germline CDR1 is SGHTS and CDR2 YDEGEE. CDR3 bases: TGTGCCAGCAGCTGGGGAGGAGGTGGGGCTCATCAGCCCCAGCATTTT. Translating it yields CASSWGGGGAHQPQHF.

The chain recombines TRBV5-3 with TRBJ1-5, with D perhaps TRBD1 (6 bases). TRBV5-3 is classed as an ORF, of uncertain function. The CDR3 spans 13 residues. Trimming removed 3 bases from V and 4 bases from J, with 8 bases in between. The DNA for the CDR3 is TGTGCCAGAAGCTCACAGGGTAATCAGCCCCAGCATTTT. The encoded protein is CARSSQGNQPQHF.

In this sample, this clone turned up a few times. The chain recombines TRBV5-1 with TRBJ2-5, with TRBD1 identical over 8 bases. The germline gives CDR1 SGHRS, CDR2 YFSETQ. V was pared by 4 bases and J by 4 bases, with 9 bases of the junction left unmatched. The CDR3 has 15 amino acids. The CDR3 nucleotides read TGCGCCAGCAGCATCCCTACAGGGGGTGGAGAGACCCAGTACTTC. This translates into CASSIPTGGGETQYF.

The chain carries TRBV7-2 and TRBJ1-5; D gene unclear. Trimming removed 0 bases from V and 9 bases from J, with 9 bases in between. Germline CDR1 and CDR2: SGHTA and FQGNSA. This CDR3 comprises 13 residues. CDR3 sequence (DNA): TGTGCCAGCAGCTTAGCCGAGATGGTGCCCCAGCATTTT. Translated, it gives CASSLAEMVPQHF.

Here the CDR3 reads CASQTGVGTEAFF. The DNA of the CDR3 is TGTGCCAGCCAGACAGGGGTGGGCACTGAAGCTTTCTTT. The chain recombines TRBV9 with TRBJ1-1; 8 bases line up with TRBD1. The CDR3 extends over 13 amino acids. V lost 7 bases, J lost 4 bases, and 6 bases stayed unmatched. CDR1 SGDLS and CDR2 YYNGEE come from the germline V gene.

The J gene is TRBJ1-1, the V gene TRBV19; 10 nucleotides match TRBD1. Germline V gene data show CDR1 as LNHDA and CDR2 as SQIVND (reference sequence). V lost 4 bases to trimming and J lost 4 bases; unmatched junction nucleotides: 3. This CDR3 region has 14 residues. Here the CDR3 reads CASSTWTGGTEAFF. DNA for the CDR3: TGTGCCAGTAGTACCTGGACAGGGGGCACTGAAGCTTTCTTT.